The 8 T cell receptor beta chains reported below all come from one sample, sequenced in a study of identical twins. TCRdb reprocessed the 5' RACE reads via MiXCR and lists one record per CDR3 protein. The sample holds hundreds of thousands of distinct CDR3 sequences, over 15% seen once. The data also belong to a second study, concerning T cells expressing NK-cell markers.

The sequenced sample was PBMCs. All receptors derive from a woman younger than 30 in good health.

This clonotype has just a few counts. The chain joins TRBV27 to TRBJ2-1; no reliable D call. The CDR3 length is 16 residues. V lost 1 base to trimming and J lost 4 bases, with 14 bases between them. Looked up from germline, CDR1 is MNHEY and CDR2 is SMNVEV (reference sequence). CDR3 sequence reads: CASSLWPRASYNEQFF. The CDR3 DNA sequence: TGTGCCAGCAGTTTATGGCCCCGTGCATCGTACAATGAGCAGTTCTTC.

V usage is TRBV7-2 and J usage is TRBJ2-7; 8 positions agree with TRBD1. Germline V gene sequence: CDR1 SGHTA, CDR2 FQGNSA. The CDR3 has 14 amino acids. The trim removed 0 bases at V and 12 bases at J, leaving 10 bases unmatched. Here the CDR3 reads CASSLALMGQEVYF. Written as DNA, the CDR3 is TGTGCCAGCAGCTTAGCTTTAATGGGACAGGAGGTGTACTTC.

V gene TRBV13 combines with J gene TRBJ2-7, with D unclear. The germline V gene encodes CDR1 PRHDT and CDR2 FYEKMQ (reference sequence). Trimming cost V 5 bases and J 3 bases, with 14 bases left between them. The CDR3 runs to 14 residues. The CDR3 DNA reads as TGTGCCAGCAGCCCTCTACAGAGGATCTACGAGCAGTACTTC. Translating gives CASSPLQRIYEQYF.

This clonotype appeared a few times. The chain joins TRBV6-5 to TRBJ1-6; D unclear. The germline CDR1 and CDR2 sequences are MNHEY and SVGAGI. The CDR3 has 16 residues. Trimming removed 2 bases at V and 0 bases at J, with 8 bases between. The DNA of the CDR3 is TGTGCCAGCAGTTACACCTACCGCTCCTATAATTCACCCCTCCACTTT. Protein: CASSYTYRSYNSPLHF.

J is TRBJ2-3 and V is TRBV10-3; 14 positions match TRBD2. CDR3 length equals 18 residues. J lost 2 bases, V lost 7 bases, and 11 bases had no gene match. Germline CDR1 and CDR2: ENHRY and SYGVKD. For the CDR3, the DNA is TGTGCCATCAAGACTAGCGGGGGGGCCATCCGGGACACAGATACGCAGTATTTT. This translates into CAIKTSGGAIRDTDTQYF.

This clonotype has just a few counts. This chain uses TRBV10-3 with TRBJ1-2; D remains unclear. The V gene lost 2 bases and the J gene lost 3 bases, with 7 bases spanning the gap. The CDR3 contains 13 residues. Looked up from germline, CDR1 is ENHRY and CDR2 is SYGVKD. CDR3 in amino acids: CAISEDQDYGYTF. CDR3 DNA: TGTGCCATCAGTGAGGACCAGGACTATGGCTACACCTTC.

This chain uses TRBV6-2 or TRBV6-3 with TRBJ2-2; TRBD2 matches 9 bases. Per germline, CDR1 MNHEY and CDR2 SVGEGT. V shed 7 bases and J 7 bases; nucleotides not matched to a gene: 10. CDR3 length equals 15 residues. CDR3 sequence: CASKTAGGSGGELFF. In DNA form, the CDR3 reads TGTGCCAGCAAAACCGCGGGAGGGTCAGGCGGGGAGCTGTTTTTT.

The CDR3 here is CASRGELQGGNQPQHF. In DNA, the CDR3 is TGTGCCAGCAGAGGGGAGTTACAGGGGGGCAATCAGCCCCAGCATTTT. The V and J genes are TRBV2 and TRBJ1-5; 8 bases line up with TRBD1. CDR3 length equals 16 residues. CDR1 and CDR2 from the germline V gene are SNHLY and FYNNEI. V gave up 6 bases and J gave up 2 bases; unmatched junction bases: 9. Using reference TRBV2 and TRBJ1-5 for the parts outside the CDR3, the full variable domain is EPEVTQTPSHQVTQMGQEVILRCVPISNHLYFYWYRQILGQKVEFLVSFYNNEISEKSEIFDDQFSVERPDGSNFTLKIRSTKLEDSAMYFCASRGELQGGNQPQHFGDGTRLSIL.